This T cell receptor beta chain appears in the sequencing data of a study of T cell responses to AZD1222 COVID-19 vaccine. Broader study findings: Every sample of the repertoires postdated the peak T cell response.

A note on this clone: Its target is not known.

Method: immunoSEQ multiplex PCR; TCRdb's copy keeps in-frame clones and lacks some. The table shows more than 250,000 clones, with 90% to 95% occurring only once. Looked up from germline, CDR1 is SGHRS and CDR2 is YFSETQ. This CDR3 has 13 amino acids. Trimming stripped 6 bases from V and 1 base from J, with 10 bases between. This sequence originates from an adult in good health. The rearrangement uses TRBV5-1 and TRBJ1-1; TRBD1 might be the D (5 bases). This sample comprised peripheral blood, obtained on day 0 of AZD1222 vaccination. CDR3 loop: CASKTVTNTEAFF. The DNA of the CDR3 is TGCGCCAGCAAGACAGTAACGAACACTGAAGCTTTCTTT.